The clone carrying this TCR beta chain was seen a few times. Patients were all untreated before their thyroid surgery. Through MiXCR, TCRdb re-clonotyped the PCR reads. Here the sample spans tens of thousands of clones, around a sixth being singletons. These data are taken from a study of metastatic and nonmetastatic thyroid tumors. The clonotype comes from a female donor with papillary thyroid cancer or a benign thyroid nodule (not recorded which). Some clones in this sample may be carry-over from other donors' samples. Sequencing was performed on tumor tissue.

In DNA, the CDR3 is TGTGCCAGCAGCCCTGAAACCTCCTACAATGAGCAGTTCTTC. Protein sequence: CASSPETSYNEQFF. The chain carries TRBV5-4 and TRBJ2-1; D is unclear. CDR3 size: 14 residues. Trimming shortened V by 4 bases and J by 0 bases, and 8 bases separated the two germline ends. Germline CDR1 SGHNT, CDR2 YYREEE (reference sequence).